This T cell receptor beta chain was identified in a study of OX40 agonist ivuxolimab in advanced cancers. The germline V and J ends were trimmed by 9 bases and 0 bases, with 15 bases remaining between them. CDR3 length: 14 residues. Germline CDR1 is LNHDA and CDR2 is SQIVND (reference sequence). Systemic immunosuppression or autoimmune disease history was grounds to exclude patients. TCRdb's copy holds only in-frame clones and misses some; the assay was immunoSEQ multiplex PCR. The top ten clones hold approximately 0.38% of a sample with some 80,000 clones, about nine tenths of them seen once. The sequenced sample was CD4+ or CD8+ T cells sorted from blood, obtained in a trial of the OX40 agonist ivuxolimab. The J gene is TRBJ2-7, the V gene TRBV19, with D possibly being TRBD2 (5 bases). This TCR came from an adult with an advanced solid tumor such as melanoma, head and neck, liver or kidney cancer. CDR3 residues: CASRGEGISYEQYF. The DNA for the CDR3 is TGTGCCAGCCGGGGAGAAGGGATCTCCTACGAGCAGTACTTC.